These T cell receptor beta chains were read from a single sample in a study of radiation and T cells in renal cell carcinoma. The protocol was immunoSEQ multiplex PCR, while the TCRdb copy is restricted to in-frame clones and leaves out a portion. The sample has some 70,000 clones; more than 75% are singletons. Sequenced material: blood, taken from a patient whose treatment included radiotherapy and nephrectomy. The receptors shown here come from a man aged 55 to 70 with renal cell carcinoma. Both conserved end residues are part of each CDR3. The order of the fields is V gene, CDR3 protein.

v_gene: TRBV23-1
CDR3aa: CASSQLSLYEQYF

v_gene: TRBV5-1
CDR3aa: CASRADNYGYTF

v_gene: TRBV7-6
CDR3aa: CASSLVGSSGEKLFF

v_gene: TRBV5-8
CDR3aa: CASSFTTGIATNEKLFF

v_gene: TRBV7-2
CDR3aa: CASSQNAIQGRGYTF

v_gene: TRBV5-1
CDR3aa: CASSLVSLNNEQFF

v_gene: TRBV7-2
CDR3aa: CASSLGTSGSHDEQYF

v_gene: TRBV7-9
CDR3aa: CASSFDSYEQYF

v_gene: TRBV19
CDR3aa: CASSPSSASTETQYF

v_gene: TRBV4-2
CDR3aa: CASSQVANYEQYF

v_gene: TRBV4-1
CDR3aa: CASSQGGSRYGYTF

v_gene: TRBV7-6
CDR3aa: CASSLVETAYNEQFF

v_gene: TRBV6-5
CDR3aa: CASKGWGESAETQYF

v_gene: TRBV19
CDR3aa: CASSYLGNTIYF